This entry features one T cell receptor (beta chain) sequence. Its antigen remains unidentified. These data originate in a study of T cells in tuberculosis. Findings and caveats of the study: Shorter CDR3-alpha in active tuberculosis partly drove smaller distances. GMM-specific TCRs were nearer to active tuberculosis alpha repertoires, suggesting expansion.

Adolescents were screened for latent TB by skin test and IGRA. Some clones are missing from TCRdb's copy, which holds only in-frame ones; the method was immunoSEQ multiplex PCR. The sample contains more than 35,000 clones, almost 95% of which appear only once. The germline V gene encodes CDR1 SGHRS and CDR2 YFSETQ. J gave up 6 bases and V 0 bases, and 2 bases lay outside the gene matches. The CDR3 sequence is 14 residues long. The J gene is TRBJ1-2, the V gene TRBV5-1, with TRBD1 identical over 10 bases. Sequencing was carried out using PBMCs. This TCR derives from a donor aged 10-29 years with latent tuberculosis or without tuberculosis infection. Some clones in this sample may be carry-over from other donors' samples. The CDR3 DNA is TGCGCCAGCAGCTTGGGACAGGGGGCGAATGGCTACACCTTC. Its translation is CASSLGQGANGYTF.